The entry below gives a single TCR beta chain sequence along with its context. These data are taken from a study of T cells in localized non-small cell lung cancer. Using immunoSEQ multiplex PCR, the repertoire was profiled, and TCRdb retains in-frame clones only, with some absent. The sample gives 1,000 to 1,500 clones, over 30% of which show up once; 10% to 15% is in the top ten. The receptor was isolated from a woman between 18 and 49 years old with stage I lung adenocarcinoma. Sequenced here: lung tumor tissue, sampled before any cancer treatment.

The CDR3 spells CASGTAINEKLFF. The DNA for the CDR3 is TGTGCCTCAGGGACAGCGATTAATGAAAAACTGTTTTTT. This chain uses TRBV19 with TRBJ1-4; 7 nucleotides line up with TRBD1. The germline CDR1 and CDR2 sequences are LNHDA and SQIVND (reference sequence). V trimming: 11 bases; J trimming: 4 bases; junction bases outside the gene matches: 7. This CDR3 has 13 residues.